This T cell receptor beta chain was obtained from a study of T cell repertoires in cytomegalovirus infection. Study context: It was the public TCR beta signatures that indicated both CMV infection and matching HLA type. The study's findings and limits: Cumulative frequency of public TCR beta families picked out carriers of CMV plus the relevant HLA. HLA-C-restricted, CMV-specific TCR beta clonotypes were dominant ex vivo.

TCRdb processed the reads anew with MiXCR; each CDR3 protein has one entry. The sample lists about 310,000 distinct CDR3 sequences, around a sixth occurring once. This clonotype has a count of ten or more. The antigen is unknown. Sequencing was carried out using PBMCs. The sequence was collected from a human donor in good health (CMV status not recorded). Some clones in this sample may be carry-over from other donors' samples.

The CDR3 DNA sequence: TGTGCCAGCAGCTTAGATCGGGACAGCCTTTACAATGAGCAGTTCTTC. It encodes CASSLDRDSLYNEQFF. V gene TRBV11-2 combines with J gene TRBJ2-1; 7 nucleotides agree with TRBD1. V shed 0 bases, J shed 4 bases, and the junction held 6 bases outside the gene matches. This CDR3 comprises 16 residues. Germline V gene lookup returns CDR1 SGHAT and CDR2 FQNNGV.